The clone carrying this T cell receptor beta chain has a handful of counts. Its target is not known. This entry comes from a study of cytomegalovirus exposure and HLA in healthy donors. Study-wide results and caveats: With high specificity and sensitivity, the classifier reportedly diagnosed cytomegalovirus status.

The V end lost 5 bases, the J end lost 7 bases, and 15 bases lay between the germline ends. This CDR3 contains 13 residues. Germline CDR1 SEHNR, CDR2 FQNEAQ (reference sequence). Libraries were prepared by immunoSEQ multiplex PCR; TCRdb keeps only in-frame clonotypes and omits some of them. This repertoire shows 330,000 or so clones, approximately 90% found once; its top ten account for about 0.8%. This TCR derives from a woman aged 18-29 years in good health and CMV-seronegative. The chain carries TRBV7-9 and TRBJ2-7; maybe TRBD1 (5 bases). The sequenced sample consisted of PBMCs. DNA for the CDR3: TGTGCCAGCAGCACCGCAACAGGATGGGAGCAGTACTTC. Translation: CASSTATGWEQYF.